Below, 5 T cell receptor beta chains from the same sample are listed, as sequenced in a study of cytomegalovirus exposure and HLA in healthy donors. 60 Vbeta and 13 Jbeta primers were used in PCR. Measured with immunoSEQ multiplex PCR; TCRdb has only the in-frame clones, and not every one. The sample carries under 200,000 clones, about 77% recorded once. Specimen: PBMCs. These TCRs come from a woman aged 30 to 39 in good health and CMV-seropositive.

V usage is TRBV28 and J usage is TRBJ1-1, with TRBD1 matching 8 bases. The CDR3 is made up of 15 amino acids. Germline V gene data show CDR1 as MDHEN and CDR2 as SYDVKM. V shed 6 bases and J 3 bases; nucleotides not matched to a gene: 9. CDR3 residues: CASSSPQGAHTEAFF. DNA for the CDR3: TGTGCCAGCAGCTCACCTCAGGGGGCGCACACTGAAGCTTTCTTT. Drawing the rest from reference TRBV28 and TRBJ1-1, the complete variable domain is DVKVTQSSRYLVKRTGEKVFLECVQDMDHENMFWYRQDPGLGLRLIYFSYDVKMKEKGDIPEGYSVSREKKERFSLILESASTNQTSMYLCASSSPQGAHTEAFFGQGTRLTVV.

Of note for this clone: Other DNA sequences within the sample encode an identical CDR3. This chain joins TRBV2 and TRBJ2-5, with TRBD1 identical over 7 bases. The CDR3 has 13 amino acids. J gave up 1 base and V 6 bases, and 2 bases lay outside the gene matches. Per the germline V gene, CDR1 is SNHLY and CDR2 is FYNNEI. The CDR3: CASSRDSQETQYF. The CDR3 DNA sequence: TGTGCCAGCAGCCGGGACAGCCAAGAGACCCAGTACTTC.

The V and J genes are TRBV5-6 and TRBJ1-5, with D maybe TRBD1 (6 bases). The CDR3 consists of 16 residues. V shed 2 bases and J shed 5 bases, with 17 bases lying between them. CDR1 SGHDT and CDR2 YYEEEE come from the germline V gene. The CDR3, as DNA: TGTGCCAGCAGCTTTTGGGGGAACAGGGATGATCAGCCCCAGCATTTT. Its protein product is CASSFWGNRDDQPQHF.

The chain carries TRBV5-6 and TRBJ1-2, with unresolved D. This CDR3 is built from 16 residues. Deletions cut 2 bases from V and 6 bases from J, with 20 bases between. Germline-derived CDR1 and CDR2 are SGHDT and YYEEEE. The CDR3 coding sequence is TGTGCCAGCAGCTTTCCGTACGGACGAGGGATCCATGGCTACACCTTC. Its translation: CASSFPYGRGIHGYTF.

The rearrangement links TRBV28 to TRBJ2-7; weak D call: TRBD1 (6 bases). Trimming removed 2 bases at V and 2 bases at J, with 10 bases between. Germline loops: CDR1 MDHEN, CDR2 SYDVKM. There are 14 residues in the CDR3. The CDR3 protein is CASSLGGRPYEQYF. The CDR3 DNA reads TGTGCCAGCAGTTTAGGGGGCAGACCCTACGAGCAGTACTTC.